Detailed here is one T cell receptor beta chain. Its antigen is as yet unknown. The sample belongs to a study of OX40 agonist ivuxolimab in advanced cancers. Study summary: An anti-OX40 (CD134) antibody with agonistic activity, ivuxolimab, was administered to patients. Every 2 weeks, patients received ivuxolimab intravenously, dosed at 0.01 to 10 mg/kg. Head and neck, renal cell, melanoma or hepatocellular carcinoma were the cancers that dose-escalation patients had.

Overall study results and limits: The average count of expanded clones was higher among CD8+ T cells than among CD4+.

Looked up from germline, CDR1 is SNHLY and CDR2 is FYNNEI. V lost 6 bases and J 1 base, leaving 21 bases between the germline ends. CDR3 length equals 17 residues. TCRdb's table, derived via immunoSEQ multiplex PCR, lists solely in-frame clones and lacks some. The sample has over 65,000 clones, around 86% seen once; the top ten hold roughly 2%. The J gene is TRBJ1-2, the V gene TRBV2; a weak D match, TRBD1 (6 bases). This clonotype was obtained from an adult with an advanced solid tumor such as melanoma, head and neck, liver or kidney cancer. Sequencing used CD4+ or CD8+ T cells sorted from blood, obtained in a trial of the OX40 agonist ivuxolimab. CDR3 loop: CASRARTDRLVNYGYTF. CDR3 nucleotides: TGTGCCAGCAGGGCCAGGACAGACCGGTTGGTTAACTATGGCTACACCTTC.